This record covers a single T cell receptor beta chain. Antigen unknown. This CDR3 spans 13 amino acids. The germline gives CDR1 KGHSH, CDR2 LQKENI. The V gene end was trimmed by 3 bases and the J gene end by 4 bases; junction bases not matched to a gene: 1. Both 60 Vbeta primers and 13 Jbeta primers went into the PCR. Here immunoSEQ multiplex PCR was the method, and the copy in TCRdb shows in-frame clones only, minus some. The sample lists 130,000 or so clones; more than 65% were seen once. This sample is drawn from a study of cytomegalovirus exposure and HLA in healthy donors. Regarding the study as a whole: Reports credit the classifier with highly specific, highly sensitive diagnosis of cytomegalovirus status.

This chain links TRBV18 with TRBJ2-5; 8 nucleotides agree with TRBD1. Source material: PBMCs. The sequence was collected from a woman aged 18-29 years in good health and CMV-seropositive. The CDR3 protein is CASSPTGAETQYF. The CDR3 DNA is TGTGCCAGCTCACCGACAGGGGCAGAGACCCAGTACTTC.